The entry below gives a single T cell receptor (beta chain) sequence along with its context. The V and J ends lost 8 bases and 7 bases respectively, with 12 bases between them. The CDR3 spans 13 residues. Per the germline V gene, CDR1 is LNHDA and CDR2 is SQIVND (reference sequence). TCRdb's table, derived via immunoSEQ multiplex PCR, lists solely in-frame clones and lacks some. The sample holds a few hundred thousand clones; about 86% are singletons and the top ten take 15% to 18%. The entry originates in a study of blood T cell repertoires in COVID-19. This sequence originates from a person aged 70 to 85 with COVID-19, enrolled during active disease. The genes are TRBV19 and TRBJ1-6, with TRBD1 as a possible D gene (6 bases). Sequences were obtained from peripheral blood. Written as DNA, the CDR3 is TGTGCCAGTCACAGGGAGATAAATTCACCCCTCCACTTT. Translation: CASHREINSPLHF.